This T cell receptor beta chain came from a study of CD8 T cells in Susac syndrome. To note about this clonotype: The antigen remains undetermined.

Germline values: CDR1 SNHLY, CDR2 FYNNEI. Trimming cost V 3 bases and J 4 bases, with 10 bases left between them. The CDR3 is made up of 14 amino acids. Study conclusions and caveats: As acknowledged by the study, its TCR sequencing and HLA analysis included a relatively small number of individuals.

Sequencing of TCR beta, carried out with a high-throughput approach, was applied to CD8+ and CD4+ T cells from the blood. The multiple sclerosis control group consisted of treatment-naive patients whose relapsing-remitting disease, which was either stable or active, fulfilled revised McDonald criteria. With random hexamers, reverse transcription was performed on about 0.5 to 1 ug of RNA. TCR beta CDR3 was amplified by immunoSEQ covering 54 Vbeta and 13 Jbeta. TCRdb recomputed calls from the immunoSEQ multiplex PCR reads with MiXCR, one row per CDR3 protein. Among about 300,000 distinct CDR3 sequences, about nine tenths were seen once, and the ten largest hold 0.18%.

The chain combines TRBV2 with TRBJ2-1, with D perhaps TRBD2 (6 bases). The sample consisted of CD8+ T cells from PBMCs. The receptor's source is a human donor with multiple sclerosis. The CDR3 region has the DNA TGTGCCAGCAGTGACGGGAGAGGGTACAATGAGCAGTTCTTC. Protein: CASSDGRGYNEQFF.